This T cell receptor (beta chain) is from a study of T cell responses to AZD1222 COVID-19 vaccine. Study results and limitations: The peak T cell response came first, and repertoires were sampled only after it. An increase in Spike-specific TCR breadth and depth was observed after two AZD1222 doses.

Germline CDR1 is MGHRA and CDR2 is YSYEKL. CDR3 size: 17 residues. Trimming cost V 0 bases and J 5 bases; bases outside gene matches: 7. TCRdb keeps only in-frame clones here, not all; method: immunoSEQ multiplex PCR. The repertoire holds 120,000 to 150,000 clones, with approximately 90% as singletons. With regard to this clone: Its antigen is not known.

This TCR was sampled from an adult in good health. The starting material was peripheral blood, obtained on day 0 of AZD1222 vaccination. The genes are TRBV4-1 and TRBJ2-2, with 9 bases lining up with TRBD2. The DNA of the CDR3 is TGCGCCAGCAGCCAAGAGTTCTTCCTAGCGGGGACCGGGGAGCTGTTTTTT. Protein: CASSQEFFLAGTGELFF.